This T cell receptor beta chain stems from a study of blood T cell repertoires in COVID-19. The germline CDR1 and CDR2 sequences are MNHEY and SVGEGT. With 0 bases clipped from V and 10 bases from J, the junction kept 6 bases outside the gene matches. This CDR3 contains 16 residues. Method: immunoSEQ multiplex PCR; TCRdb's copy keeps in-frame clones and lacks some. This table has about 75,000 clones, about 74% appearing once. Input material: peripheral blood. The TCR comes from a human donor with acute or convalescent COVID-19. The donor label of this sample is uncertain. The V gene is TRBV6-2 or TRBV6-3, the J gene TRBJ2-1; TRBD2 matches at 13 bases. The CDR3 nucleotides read TGTGCCAGCAGTTACTCTGGGACTAGCGGGGCCGTGGAGCAGTTCTTC. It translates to CASSYSGTSGAVEQFF.